These 7 T cell receptor beta chains originate from one sample sequenced in a study of cytomegalovirus exposure and HLA in healthy donors. PCR was performed using 60 Vbeta and 13 Jbeta primers. Data came from immunoSEQ multiplex PCR; TCRdb stores just in-frame clones and leaves some out. The table has roughly 150,000 clones, over 75% seen once; the top ten hold about 2.3%. Sequencing used PBMCs. All receptors derive from a male donor in good health and CMV-seronegative.

The chain combines TRBV5-4 with TRBJ1-3, with D possibly TRBD1 on 5 matching bases. Looked up from germline, CDR1 is SGHNT and CDR2 is YYREEE (reference sequence). Trimming stripped 3 bases from V and 0 bases from J, with 10 bases between. The CDR3 sequence is 15 residues long. The CDR3 bases are TGTGCCAGCAGCTCCAGGGTCGACTCTGGAAACACCATATATTTT. Its translation is CASSSRVDSGNTIYF.

The chain employs TRBV10-3 and TRBJ2-7, with TRBD2 identical over 9 bases. The junction had 6 bases not matched to a gene; V was cut back by 0 bases and J by 3 bases. CDR1 and CDR2 (germline): ENHRY, SYGVKD. This CDR3 is built from 16 residues. The CDR3 DNA reads as TGTGCCATCAGTGAGTCCATGGCGGGGGGGCTCTACGAGCAGTACTTC. Translation gives CAISESMAGGLYEQYF.

The genes are TRBV6-5 and TRBJ2-2, with D perhaps TRBD2 (6 bases). Trimming cost V 7 bases and J 4 bases, with 13 bases left between them. Looked up from germline, CDR1 is MNHEY and CDR2 is SVGAGI. The CDR3 extends over 14 amino acids. The CDR3, as DNA: TGTGCCAGCAAGGCGGGACTGAGCACCGGGGAGCTGTTTTTT. Its translation: CASKAGLSTGELFF.

V is TRBV30 and J is TRBJ1-2; possible D gene TRBD1, 5 bases. CDR3 length: 12 amino acids. Trimming took 4 bases from V and 7 from J, leaving 13 bases between them. CDR1 and CDR2 from the germline V gene are GTSNPN and SVGIG (reference sequence). The CDR3 nucleotides read TGTGCCTGGACAGGGTATCGCGGTGGCTACACCTTC. It encodes CAWTGYRGGYTF.

CDR3 loop: CASEDSYEQYF. As DNA, the CDR3 is TGTGCCAGCGAGGACAGCTACGAGCAGTACTTC. V gene TRBV7-9 combines with J gene TRBJ2-7; possibly TRBD1 for D (6 bases). The V end was cut by 8 bases, the J end by 3 bases, with 8 bases between. CDR3 length: 11 amino acids. CDR1 SEHNR and CDR2 FQNEAQ come from the germline V gene (reference sequence).

This chain uses TRBV28 with TRBJ2-7; the D gene is possibly TRBD2 (5 bases). The germline V gene has CDR1 MDHEN and CDR2 SYDVKM. V lost 2 bases to trimming and J lost 2 bases, with 10 bases between them. The length of the CDR3 is 14 residues. CDR3 in amino acids: CASSLRGPTYEQYF. The CDR3 DNA reads TGTGCCAGCAGTTTACGGGGTCCGACCTACGAGCAGTACTTC.

The V gene is TRBV11-3, the J gene TRBJ1-1; the D is unclear. The V and J ends lost 0 bases and 1 base respectively, with 3 bases between them. The germline V gene encodes CDR1 SGHNT and CDR2 YENEEA. CDR3 size: 13 residues. The CDR3 here is CASSLDRNTEAFF. CDR3 DNA: TGTGCCAGCAGCTTAGACCGGAACACTGAAGCTTTCTTT.